A selection of T cell receptor beta chains follows, all from one sample in a study of T cell responses to AZD1222 COVID-19 vaccine. Clones were read by immunoSEQ multiplex PCR, and TCRdb kept only the in-frame ones, dropping some. Here the sample spans about 190,000 clones, roughly 91% being singletons. Sequenced material: peripheral blood, taken on day 0 of AZD1222 vaccination. These receptor sequences come from an adult in good health. Each CDR3 is given with its conserved first and last residue. The order of the fields is J gene, clone size, V gene, D gene, CDR3 DNA, CDR3 protein. The D gene is left open where the match is weak. Clone size is not always given. Where it is, it says once, few, many or a class for expanded clones.

TRBJ1-2	once	TRBV3-1/TRBV3-2	TRBD1	TGTGCCAGCAGCCAAGTTCCCGGGACAGGGCCTCGCGGCTACACCTTC	CASSQVPGTGPRGYTF
TRBJ1-6	.	TRBV19	.	TGTGCCAGTAGTGCGCGGGGGTCCTTCGGGAATTCACCCCTCCACTTT	CASSARGSFGNSPLHF
TRBJ1-6	.	TRBV5-5	.	TGTGCCAGGGGGCAACCCATTGCTTCACCCCTCCACTTT	CARGQPIASPLHF
TRBJ2-1	.	TRBV29-1	TRBD2	TGCAGCGTTGAGCCCCTAGCGGCCTCCTACAATGAGCAGTTCTTC	CSVEPLAASYNEQFF
TRBJ2-1	.	TRBV20-1	.	TGCAGTGCTACGGACCCCAATGAGCAGTTCTTC	CSATDPNEQFF
TRBJ2-1	.	TRBV19	TRBD2	TGTGCCAGTAGCAATCGTGATTTAGCGGGAAATGAGCAGTTCTTC	CASSNRDLAGNEQFF
TRBJ1-1	few	TRBV5-6	.	TGTGCCAGCAGCCCAAGCCTGGACTCCCGTGGGACTGAAGCTTTCTTT	CASSPSLDSRGTEAFF
TRBJ2-7	.	TRBV6-1	.	TGTGCCAGCAGTGAAGCTGGGGGTTGGAACGAGCAGTACTTC	CASSEAGGWNEQYF
TRBJ2-7	once	TRBV29-1	.	TGCAGCGTTGAAGGGACGGCAGGGGTGTACTTC	CSVEGTAGVYF
TRBJ2-2	.	TRBV19	TRBD2	TGTGCCAGTAGCTCGGGTAATCTAGCGGGAGGGAGAGACACCGGGGAGCTGTTTTTT	CASSSGNLAGGRDTGELFF
TRBJ2-2	.	TRBV2	.	TGTGCCAGCCAGATACTGGCGAACACCGGGGAGCTGTTTTTT	CASQILANTGELFF
TRBJ2-7	.	TRBV6-2/TRBV6-3	TRBD1	TGTGCCAGCAGTTACGAGGGACAGGGGGCGCAGTACGAGCAGTACTTC	CASSYEGQGAQYEQYF
TRBJ2-4	.	TRBV19	TRBD2	TGTGCCAGTAGTCTTACTAGCGGGAGAGGGACGAACAAAAACATTCAGTACTTC	CASSLTSGRGTNKNIQYF
TRBJ2-7	once	TRBV6-5	.	TGTGCCAGCAGTTACCGGGGGGAGCAGTACTTC	CASSYRGEQYF
TRBJ2-5	.	TRBV9	.	TGTGCCAGCAGCCCGAGACTAGGTACGCAAGAGACCCAGTACTTC	CASSPRLGTQETQYF
TRBJ1-5	.	TRBV2	TRBD1	TGTGCCAGCAGCCAGACAGGGGTCAATCAGCCCCAGCATTTT	CASSQTGVNQPQHF
TRBJ2-2	.	TRBV5-1	.	TGCGCCAGCAGCTTGGGGGGCGCGGGCTCCGGGGAGCTGTTTTTT	CASSLGGAGSGELFF
TRBJ2-3	.	TRBV27	.	TGTGCCAGCAGTACCGCGGGACTGGGCACAGATACGCAGTATTTT	CASSTAGLGTDTQYF
TRBJ2-1	.	TRBV19	TRBD2	TGTGCCAGTAGTATAGTGAGGCAGCTGGGGCGGGAGGGCCTCAATGAGCAGTTCTTC	CASSIVRQLGREGLNEQFF
TRBJ1-1	.	TRBV5-1	.	TGCGCCAGCAGCTTCTCGCAGGGGAACACTGAAGCTTTCTTT	CASSFSQGNTEAFF
TRBJ1-1	.	TRBV13	.	TGTGCCAGCAGCTTAGGAGGGATGAACACTGAAGCTTTCTTT	CASSLGGMNTEAFF
TRBJ2-3	.	TRBV5-1	.	TGCGCCAGCAGCTCAGGACAGCGCACAGATACGCAGTATTTT	CASSSGQRTDTQYF
TRBJ1-2	.	TRBV12-3/TRBV12-4	.	TGTGCCAGCTGGGGGAGTCGGGGCTACACCTTC	CASWGSRGYTF
TRBJ2-7	.	TRBV7-9	.	TGTGCCAGCAGCTCTGGGTACTACGAGCAGTACTTC	CASSSGYYEQYF
TRBJ1-2	few	TRBV7-2	.	TGTGCCAGCAGCTTAGATTCGCCCTCAGACTATGGCTACACCTTC	CASSLDSPSDYGYTF
TRBJ1-1	.	TRBV18	TRBD1	TGTGCCAGCTCACTTCAGGGGGGCACTGAAGCTTTCTTT	CASSLQGGTEAFF
TRBJ1-5	.	TRBV6-2/TRBV6-3	TRBD1	TGTGCCAGCAGTTACACCCGGGACAGGGTAAATCAGCCCCAGCATTTT	CASSYTRDRVNQPQHF
TRBJ1-2	.	TRBV5-6	TRBD1	TGTGCCAGCAGCTTGGCACTGACAGGGACCGGCGGCTACACCTTC	CASSLALTGTGGYTF
TRBJ1-2	.	TRBV5-1	.	TGCGCCAGCAGCTTGGGGACCGACCCCCGATCTAACTATGGCTACACCTTC	CASSLGTDPRSNYGYTF
TRBJ1-4	.	TRBV19	TRBD1	TGTGCCACCCAGTTCGGGACAGGGAATGAAAAACTGTTTTTT	CATQFGTGNEKLFF
TRBJ1-1	.	TRBV27	.	TGTGCCAGCAGCCCTCCGAGCACTCAAGCTTTCTTT	CASSPPSTQAFF
TRBJ2-3	.	TRBV29-1	.	TGCAGCGTTAAAGGGAGATTCACAGATACGCAGTATTTT	CSVKGRFTDTQYF
TRBJ1-5	.	TRBV4-3	.	TGCGCCAGCAGCCAAGTTTGGGCAGGGAGTGAGCCCCAGCATTTT	CASSQVWAGSEPQHF
TRBJ2-5	.	TRBV11-2	.	TGTGCCAGCAGCCTAATCGTGACTCCTCAAGAGACCCAGTACTTC	CASSLIVTPQETQYF
TRBJ1-1	.	TRBV27	.	TGTGCCAGCAGTTTTTTAGGGGAAGCTTTCTTT	CASSFLGEAFF
TRBJ1-1	.	TRBV11-3	.	TGTGCCAGCAGCTTTGGCAGGAACACTGAAGCTTTCTTT	CASSFGRNTEAFF
TRBJ2-1	.	TRBV19	.	TGTGCCAGTAGTATAGGTCTGCTCTCCTACAATGAGCAGTTCTTC	CASSIGLLSYNEQFF
TRBJ1-2	.	TRBV6-6	.	TGTGCCAGCAATGATGGATCTAACTATGGCTACACCTTC	CASNDGSNYGYTF
TRBJ2-3	.	TRBV20-1	.	TGCAGTGCTACTTTTTACCCACGCCGATATTTT	CSATFYPRRYF
TRBJ1-2	.	TRBV12-3/TRBV12-4	.	TGTGCCAGCAGTCTAGACAGGATTTATGGCTACACCTTC	CASSLDRIYGYTF
TRBJ2-3	.	TRBV7-2	.	TGTGCCAGCAGCCCCCGGGGTATCGGGCCCGTTAAAGATACGCAGTATTTT	CASSPRGIGPVKDTQYF
TRBJ2-7	few	TRBV7-3	TRBD2	TGTGCCAGCAGTCCGGGACTAGCGGGCGAGCAGTACTTC	CASSPGLAGEQYF